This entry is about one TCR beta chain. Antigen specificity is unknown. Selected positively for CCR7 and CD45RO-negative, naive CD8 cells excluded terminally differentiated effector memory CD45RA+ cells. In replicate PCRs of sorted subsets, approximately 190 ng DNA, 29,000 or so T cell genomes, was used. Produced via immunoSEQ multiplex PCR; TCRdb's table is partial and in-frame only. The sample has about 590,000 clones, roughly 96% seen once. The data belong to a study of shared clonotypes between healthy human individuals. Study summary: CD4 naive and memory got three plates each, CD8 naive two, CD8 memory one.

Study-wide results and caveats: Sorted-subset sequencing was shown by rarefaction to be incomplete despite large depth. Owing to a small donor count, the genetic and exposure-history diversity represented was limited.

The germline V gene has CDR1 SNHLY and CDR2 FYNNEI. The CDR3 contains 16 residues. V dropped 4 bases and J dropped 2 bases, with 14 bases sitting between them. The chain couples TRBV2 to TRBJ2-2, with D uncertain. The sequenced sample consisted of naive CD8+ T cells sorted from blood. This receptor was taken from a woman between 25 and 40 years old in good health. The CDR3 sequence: CASSGRYLQNTGELFF. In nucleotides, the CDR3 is TGTGCCAGCAGTGGAAGGTACCTTCAAAACACCGGGGAGCTGTTTTTT.